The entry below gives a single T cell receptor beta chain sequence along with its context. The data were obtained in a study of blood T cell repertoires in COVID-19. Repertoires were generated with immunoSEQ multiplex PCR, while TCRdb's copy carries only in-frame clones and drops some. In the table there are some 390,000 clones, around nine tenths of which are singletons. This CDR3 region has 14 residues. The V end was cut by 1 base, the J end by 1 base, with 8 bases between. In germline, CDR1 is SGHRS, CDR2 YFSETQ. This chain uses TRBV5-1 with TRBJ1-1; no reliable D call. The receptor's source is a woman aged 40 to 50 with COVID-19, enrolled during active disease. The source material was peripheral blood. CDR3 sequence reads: CASSLQSSNTEAFF. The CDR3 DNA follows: TGCGCCAGCAGCTTGCAGTCGTCGAACACTGAAGCTTTCTTT.